This TCR beta chain was observed in a study of T cell repertoires in cytomegalovirus infection. About the research overall: As its CMV epitopes, the study selected recently identified HLA-C-restricted and well-studied HLA-B-restricted targets. Indicated by public TCR beta signatures were CMV infection and matching HLA type. Study-wide points: Adding up the frequency of public TCR beta families identified people who carried CMV plus the relevant HLA. HLA-C-restricted CMV-specific TCR beta clonotypes prevailed in the ex vivo response.

One entry per CDR3 protein results from TCRdb running MiXCR on the reads. The sample has around 540,000 distinct CDR3 sequences, 33% seen once. This clonotype appeared a few times. Its antigen is unidentified. This material consisted of cultured PBMCs, taken from culture after CMV antigen stimulation. The TCR originated in a human donor in good health (CMV status not recorded). Some clones in this sample may be carry-over from other donors' samples.

The CDR3 bases are TGTGCCAGCAGCTTAGACGCGGCTAGCACAGATACGCAGTATTTT. This translates into CASSLDAASTDTQYF. The rearrangement uses TRBV7-2 and TRBJ2-3; no reliable D call. The V end lost 1 base, the J end lost 0 bases, and 8 bases lay between the germline ends. The CDR3 covers 15 residues. The germline gives CDR1 SGHTA, CDR2 FQGNSA.